Each of the 31 T cell receptor beta chains below was sequenced from the same sample in a study of blood T cell repertoires in COVID-19. Only in-frame clones appear in the TCRdb table, and some are missing; sequencing was by immunoSEQ multiplex PCR. The data show 490,000 or so clones, with 85% to 90% seen just once and 1.8% held by the top ten. What was sequenced was PBMCs or T cells enriched from blood (not recorded which). All receptors derive from a woman aged 40 to 50 who had recovered from COVID-19.

The chain links TRBV12-3 or TRBV12-4 to TRBJ2-7; unclear D gene. The CDR3 sequence is 10 residues long. V was cut by 8 bases and J by 6 bases, with 8 bases left in between. The CDR3 DNA is TGTGCCAGCGGAGTGCCCGAGCAGTACTTC. Translating gives CASGVPEQYF.

The J gene is TRBJ2-2, the V gene TRBV6-2 or TRBV6-3, with D tentatively TRBD2 (6 bases). Germline V gives CDR1 MNHEY, CDR2 SVGEGT. The germline V and J ends were trimmed by 2 bases and 3 bases, with 16 bases remaining between them. The CDR3 is 17 residues long. CDR3 in DNA: TGTGCCAGCAGTTACCCACCTTGGGGCGGGGACACCGGGGAGCTGTTTTTT. Encoded protein: CASSYPPWGGDTGELFF.

V and J are TRBV11-2 and TRBJ1-4, with a possible D match to TRBD1 (5 bases). Trimming stripped 1 base from V and 8 bases from J, with 17 bases between. The CDR3 has 16 amino acids. Germline CDR1 and CDR2: SGHAT and FQNNGV. The DNA for the CDR3 is TGTGCCAGCAGCTTAGGGGTCAGGGTCCTTATCGAAAAACTGTTTTTT. It codes for CASSLGVRVLIEKLFF.

The chain has TRBV2 and TRBJ2-5, with 8 bases identical to TRBD2. The CDR3 runs 15 residues. Germline values: CDR1 SNHLY, CDR2 FYNNEI. J gave up 1 base and V 9 bases, and 10 bases lay outside the gene matches. DNA of the CDR3: TGTGCCAGTGGGGGGCTAGCGGGTGCCCAAGAGACCCAGTACTTC. As protein: CASGGLAGAQETQYF.

This chain connects TRBV15 to TRBJ2-1, with 12 bases matching TRBD2. The V segment lost 1 base and the J segment 7 bases; nucleotides outside the gene matches: 5. This CDR3 comprises 16 residues. Germline V lookup: CDR1 LNHNV, CDR2 YYDKDF (reference sequence). The DNA for the CDR3 is TGTGCCACCAGCAGAGCTGGGACTAGCGGGCATAATGAGCAGTTCTTC. Protein sequence: CATSRAGTSGHNEQFF.

This sequence joins TRBV20-1 and TRBJ1-1; no firm D call. CDR1 and CDR2 from the germline V gene are DFQATT and SNEGSKA (reference sequence). The CDR3 has 13 amino acids. The V and J ends lost 6 bases and 1 base respectively, with 12 bases between them. In nucleotides, the CDR3 is TGCAGTGCCAGTCGACATTCGAACACTGAAGCTTTCTTT. It specifies CSASRHSNTEAFF.

This clone was counted only a few times. The genes are TRBV19 and TRBJ1-1; D not resolved. CDR1 and CDR2 from the germline V gene are LNHDA and SQIVND (reference sequence). This CDR3 region has 15 residues. The V end was cut by 3 bases, the J end by 0 bases, with 11 bases between. The CDR3 spells CASSMSWTVNTEAFF. In DNA form, the CDR3 reads TGTGCCAGTAGTATGTCGTGGACTGTGAACACTGAAGCTTTCTTT.

To note about this clone: Within the sample, other DNA sequences also encode this same CDR3. V gene TRBV3-1 (or the pseudogene TRBV3-2) combines with J gene TRBJ2-7; D ambiguous. The CDR3 length is 12 residues. V was cut by 1 base and J by 6 bases, with 7 bases left in between. The germline V gene has CDR1 LGHDT and CDR2 YNNKEL (reference sequence). This chain's CDR3 is CASSQGAREQYF. The DNA for the CDR3 is TGTGCCAGCAGCCAAGGGGCTCGCGAGCAGTACTTC.

The rearrangement uses TRBV7-2 and TRBJ1-4; TRBD1 matches 7 bases. Germline CDR1 reads SGHTA; CDR2 reads FQGNSA. The CDR3 consists of 15 residues. J lost 5 bases, V lost 4 bases, and 7 bases had no gene match. CDR3 sequence: CASSSQGSGNEKLFF. The CDR3 DNA follows: TGTGCCAGCAGCTCACAGGGGTCGGGCAATGAAAAACTGTTTTTT.

The chain joins TRBV4-1 to TRBJ2-7; the D gene is possibly TRBD1 (6 bases). The V gene lost 0 bases and the J gene lost 6 bases, with 9 bases spanning the gap. The V gene's germline CDR1 is MGHRA and CDR2 YSYEKL. CDR3 length equals 13 residues. The CDR3 DNA reads as TGCGCCAGCAGCCAAGAACAGGGACCCGAGCAGTACTTC. The encoded protein is CASSQEQGPEQYF.

The chain couples TRBV7-2 to TRBJ1-1, with D unclear. Trimming removed 1 base from V and 5 bases from J, with 5 bases in between. Germline CDR1 and CDR2: SGHTA and FQGNSA. CDR3 size: 12 residues. The DNA for the CDR3 is TGTGCCAGCAGCTTAGGCGTAACTGAAGCTTTCTTT. This codes for CASSLGVTEAFF.

There are a few counts of this clone. This rearrangement joins TRBV7-9 to TRBJ2-2; D unclear. Germline assignment: CDR1 SEHNR and CDR2 FQNEAQ (reference sequence). Deletions cut 5 bases from V and 4 bases from J, with 11 bases between. CDR3 length equals 14 residues. This CDR3 is CASSPKTSTGELFF. The DNA of the CDR3 is TGTGCCAGCAGCCCAAAAACCAGCACCGGGGAGCTGTTTTTT.

With regard to this clone: The sample contains more than one DNA sequence encoding this CDR3. J is TRBJ2-3 and V is TRBV5-1; 11 nucleotides match TRBD2. The CDR3 is made up of 16 amino acids. Germline trimming cut 4 bases from V and 0 bases from J; bases unmatched to any gene: 4. In germline, CDR1 is SGHRS, CDR2 YFSETQ. The CDR3 region is CASSPGTSGSTDTQYF. CDR3 sequence (DNA): TGCGCCAGCAGCCCCGGGACTAGCGGTAGCACAGATACGCAGTATTTT.

This chain connects TRBV14 to TRBJ1-1; 7 bases map to TRBD1. The germline V gene encodes CDR1 SGHDN and CDR2 FVKESK. This CDR3 has 15 amino acids. Trimming removed 2 bases from V and 2 bases from J; junction bases left unmatched: 5. The CDR3 region is CASSQSYRGNTEAFF. CDR3 DNA sequence: TGTGCCAGCAGCCAATCGTACAGGGGAAACACTGAAGCTTTCTTT.

The chain combines TRBV27 with TRBJ1-2; 7 nucleotides align to TRBD1. The germline V gene has CDR1 MNHEY and CDR2 SMNVEV (reference sequence). The CDR3 is 15 amino acids. V gave up 4 bases and J gave up 5 bases; unmatched junction bases: 10. CDR3 loop: CASSSDRDLRYGYTF. CDR3 coding DNA: TGTGCCAGCAGTTCCGACAGGGATCTTAGATATGGCTACACCTTC.

V usage is TRBV30 and J usage is TRBJ2-3; 9 nucleotides match TRBD1. Germline trimming cut 5 bases from V and 3 bases from J; bases unmatched to any gene: 12. Looked up from germline, CDR1 is GTSNPN and CDR2 is SVGIG (reference sequence). CDR3 size: 16 residues. CDR3 in amino acids: CAWHGTGYSTTDTQYF. CDR3 bases: TGTGCCTGGCACGGGACAGGGTATTCCACAACAGATACGCAGTATTTT.

This rearrangement joins TRBV27 to TRBJ1-5; TRBD1 aligns across 9 bases. The V and J ends lost 0 bases and 8 bases, in that order; junction bases with no gene match: 8. CDR3 size: 16 residues. Per the germline V gene, CDR1 is MNHEY and CDR2 is SMNVEV (reference sequence). In DNA, the CDR3 is TGTGCCAGCAGTTTATCATTTTGGGACAGGGTGAAGCCCCAGCATTTT. It specifies CASSLSFWDRVKPQHF.

The chain is built from TRBV10-3 and TRBJ2-1; 7 bases agree with TRBD2. This CDR3 is 16 amino acids long. J was trimmed by 6 bases and V by 0 bases; bases with no gene match: 8. Germline CDR1 is ENHRY and CDR2 is SYGVKD. The CDR3 DNA reads as TGTGCCATCAGTGAGTCCGGGCTAGCGGCCCTCAATGAGCAGTTCTTC. It yields the protein CAISESGLAALNEQFF.

This clone was picked up a small number of times. The chain links TRBV5-1 to TRBJ2-1, with TRBD2 matching over 12 bases. Germline trimming cut 5 bases from V and 5 bases from J; bases unmatched to any gene: 8. CDR3 length: 16 amino acids. CDR1 is SGHRS and CDR2 is YFSETQ in the germline V gene. As DNA, the CDR3 is TGCGCCAGCAGTTCTAGCGGGAGGGCCAGTAACAATGAGCAGTTCTTC. Protein: CASSSSGRASNNEQFF.

This chain joins TRBV9 and TRBJ1-2; D is possibly TRBD1 (5 bases). The germline V gene encodes CDR1 SGDLS and CDR2 YYNGEE. V shed 3 bases and J shed 8 bases, with 11 bases lying between them. This CDR3 has 12 residues. The CDR3 reads CASSAWEGGYTF. CDR3 in DNA: TGTGCCAGCAGCGCCTGGGAGGGGGGCTACACCTTC.

The chain is built from TRBV18 and TRBJ1-1; D is unclear. The CDR3 runs 11 residues. V was pared by 6 bases and J by 6 bases, with 8 bases between. The germline gives CDR1 KGHSH, CDR2 LQKENI. The CDR3 nucleotides are TGTGCCAGCTCCTTGGGAGCTGAAGCTTTCTTT. Translation gives CASSLGAEAFF. Using reference TRBV18 and TRBJ1-1 for the parts outside the CDR3, the full variable domain is NAGVMQNPRHLVRRRGQEARLRCSPMKGHSHVYWYRQLPEEGLKFMVYLQKENIIDESGMPKERFSAEFPKEGPSILRIQQVVRGDSAAYFCASSLGAEAFFGQGTRLTVV.

The rearrangement links TRBV5-1 to TRBJ1-1; the match to TRBD1 covers 9 bases. Germline V CDR1 and CDR2: SGHRS, YFSETQ. This CDR3 is 14 amino acids long. V gave up 5 bases and J gave up 5 bases; unmatched junction bases: 7. CDR3 protein: CASSPQGASTEAFF. The DNA of the CDR3 is TGCGCCAGCAGTCCACAGGGGGCATCGACTGAAGCTTTCTTT.

This chain uses TRBV19 with TRBJ1-6; D remains ambiguous. The CDR3 contains 15 residues. Per germline, CDR1 LNHDA and CDR2 SQIVND (reference sequence). The V gene lost 7 bases and the J gene lost 2 bases, with 12 bases spanning the gap. DNA for the CDR3: TGTGCCAGTAAGCCGGGGTTCACCTATAATTCACCCCTCCACTTT. Translated, it gives CASKPGFTYNSPLHF.

The rearrangement joins TRBV9 to TRBJ2-1, with D perhaps TRBD2 (5 bases). The germline CDR1 and CDR2 sequences are SGDLS and YYNGEE. Trimming removed 2 bases from V and 10 bases from J, with 13 bases in between. The CDR3 runs 13 residues. The CDR3 loop reads CASSVRDFTEQFF. The CDR3 DNA follows: TGTGCCAGCAGCGTCCGGGATTTTACCGAGCAGTTCTTC.

The chain is built from TRBV5-5 and TRBJ2-1; D possibly corresponds to TRBD1 (6 bases). The CDR3 loop spans 14 amino acids. The germline V gene has CDR1 SGHKS and CDR2 YYEKEE (reference sequence). Trimming removed 4 bases at V and 3 bases at J, with 11 bases between. CDR3 nucleotides: TGTGCCAGCAGCACCCGGGACATCTACAATGAGCAGTTCTTC. The encoded protein is CASSTRDIYNEQFF.

The chain couples TRBV5-1 to TRBJ1-2; no clear D. The CDR3 runs 13 residues. The V end was cut by 1 base, the J end by 1 base, with 5 bases between. The germline gives CDR1 SGHRS, CDR2 YFSETQ. This chain's CDR3 is CASSLIFNYGYTF. In DNA, the CDR3 is TGCGCCAGCAGCTTGATCTTTAACTATGGCTACACCTTC.

The chain joins TRBV9 to TRBJ2-5; no reliable D call. The V gene lost 0 bases and the J gene lost 1 base, with 7 bases spanning the gap. The length of the CDR3 is 14 residues. Germline CDR1 is SGDLS and CDR2 is YYNGEE. The CDR3 coding sequence is TGTGCCAGCAGCGTAGGAAACGGCCAAGAGACCCAGTACTTC. The encoded protein is CASSVGNGQETQYF.

This clone was detected once. This rearrangement joins TRBV19 to TRBJ1-1, with a weak D call TRBD1 (5 bases). Between the trimmed V and J ends, which lost 1 base and 3 bases, there was a span of 9 bases. The CDR3 sequence is 14 residues long. Looked up from germline, CDR1 is LNHDA and CDR2 is SQIVND (reference sequence). In nucleotides, the CDR3 is TGTGCCAGTAGTATAGGCGTAGGGGACACTGAAGCTTTCTTT. Translating it yields CASSIGVGDTEAFF.

This chain uses TRBV7-2 with TRBJ1-3; no reliable D call. The germline CDR1 and CDR2 sequences are SGHTA and FQGNSA. This CDR3 has 13 residues. V was shortened by 5 bases and J by 2 bases, with 7 bases between the two germline ends. CDR3 nucleotides: TGTGCCAGCAGCCCTAATCCTGGAAACACCATATATTTT. Protein: CASSPNPGNTIYF. The entire variable domain, with the rest obtained from reference TRBV7-2 and TRBJ1-3, is as follows: GAGVSQSPSNKVTEKGKDVELRCDPISGHTALYWYRQSLGQGLEFLIYFQGNSAPDKSGLPSDRFSAERTGGSVSTLTIQRTQQEDSAVYLCASSPNPGNTIYFGEGSWLTVV.

J is TRBJ2-6 and V is TRBV7-2, with D perhaps TRBD2 (5 bases). The CDR3 is 17 amino acids. V was shortened by 2 bases and J by 3 bases, with 14 bases between the two germline ends. From germline, CDR1 is SGHTA and CDR2 FQGNSA. The DNA of the CDR3 is TGTGCCAGCAGCTTATCGGGGTCTCGGCGTGGGGCCAACGTCCTGACTTTC. As protein: CASSLSGSRRGANVLTF.

The V and J genes are TRBV5-1 and TRBJ2-3; TRBD2 is a possible D gene (5 bases). The V gene lost 1 base and the J gene lost 2 bases, with 11 bases spanning the gap. Per germline, CDR1 SGHRS and CDR2 YFSETQ. The CDR3 spans 15 residues. In DNA form, the CDR3 reads TGCGCCAGCAGCTTGCAACTAGATCTCACAGATACGCAGTATTTT. This translates into CASSLQLDLTDTQYF. Combining the CDR3 with reference TRBV5-1 and TRBJ2-3 gives the whole variable domain KAGVTQTPRYLIKTRGQQVTLSCSPISGHRSVSWYQQTPGQGLQFLFEYFSETQRNKGNFPGRFSGRQFSNSRSEMNVSTLELGDSALYLCASSLQLDLTDTQYFGPGTRLTVL.